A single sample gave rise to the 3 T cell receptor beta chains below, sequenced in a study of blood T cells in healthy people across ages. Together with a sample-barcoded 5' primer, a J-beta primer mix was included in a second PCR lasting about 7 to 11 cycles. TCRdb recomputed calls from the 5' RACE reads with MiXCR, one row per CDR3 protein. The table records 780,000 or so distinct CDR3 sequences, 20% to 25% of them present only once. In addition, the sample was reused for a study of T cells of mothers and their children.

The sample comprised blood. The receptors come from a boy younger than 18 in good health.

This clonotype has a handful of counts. CDR3 residues: CASSYSRGMSTDTQYF. As DNA, the CDR3 is TGTGCCAGCAGTTACTCGAGAGGGATGAGCACAGATACGCAGTATTTT. The chain is built from TRBV6-2 or TRBV6-3 and TRBJ2-3, with D possibly being TRBD2 (5 bases). CDR1 is MNHEY and CDR2 is SVGEGT in the germline V gene. V was shortened by 0 bases and J by 0 bases, with 10 bases between the two germline ends. CDR3 size: 16 residues.

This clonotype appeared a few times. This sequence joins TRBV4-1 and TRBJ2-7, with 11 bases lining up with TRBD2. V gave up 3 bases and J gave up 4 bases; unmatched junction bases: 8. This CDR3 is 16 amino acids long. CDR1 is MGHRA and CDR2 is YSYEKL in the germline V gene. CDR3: CASSHVLAGGKYEQYF. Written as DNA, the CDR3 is TGCGCCAGCAGCCACGTTCTAGCGGGAGGAAAGTACGAGCAGTACTTC.

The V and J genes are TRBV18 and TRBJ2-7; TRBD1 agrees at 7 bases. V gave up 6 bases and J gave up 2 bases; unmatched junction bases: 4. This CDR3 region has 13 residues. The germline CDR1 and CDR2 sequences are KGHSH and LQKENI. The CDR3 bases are TGTGCCAGCTCGGACAGGATAACCTACGAGCAGTACTTC. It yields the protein CASSDRITYEQYF.